This is a list of T cell receptor beta chains from one sample in a study of TIL therapy for anti-PD-1-resistant metastatic lung cancer. Method: immunoSEQ multiplex PCR; TCRdb's copy keeps in-frame clones and lacks some. The repertoire holds fewer than 25,000 clones, with 60% to 80% as singletons. This sample comprised blood, obtained at baseline. Every receptor here comes from a person between 25 and 80 years old with non-small cell lung cancer. The CDR3 runs from the conserved cysteine through the conserved F or W.

V	J	CDR3
TRBV5-1	TRBJ1-4	CASSDPGSVNEKLFF
TRBV11-2	TRBJ2-5	CASSLDRGTETQYF
TRBV19	TRBJ2-3	CASSPPLADTQYF
TRBV19	TRBJ1-1	CATSLGGSRTEAFF
TRBV5-1	TRBJ2-5	CASSAQETQYF
TRBV7-3	TRBJ2-3	CASSQGQPSTDTQYF
TRBV24-1	TRBJ2-2	CATSEKRGLTGELFF
TRBV15	TRBJ2-3	CATSKGARDTQYF
TRBV4-1	TRBJ2-3	CASSQWSGSGDTQYF
TRBV7-9	TRBJ2-1	CASSSVGQGAYNEQFF
TRBV19	TRBJ1-5	CASSRGDGNQPQHF
TRBV5-1	TRBJ2-3	CATRRDPADTQYF
TRBV9	TRBJ1-2	CASSMGPNYGYTF
TRBV28	TRBJ1-5	CASSLYQGHQHF
TRBV7-9	TRBJ2-6	CASSIGDSRSGANVLTF
TRBV24-1	TRBJ1-1	CATSDAGQGSTEAFF
TRBV12-3/TRBV12-4	TRBJ1-1	CASTMTGSAFF
TRBV7-9	TRBJ1-2	CASSLGGEGEGYTF
TRBV18	TRBJ1-2	CASSPREDGYTF
TRBV5-5	TRBJ2-7	CASSLAQGNKYEQYF
TRBV9	TRBJ1-2	CASSVKDSYGYTF
TRBV14	TRBJ2-1	CASSQGLARNEQFF
TRBV9	TRBJ2-2	CASSVASARNTGELFF
TRBV15	TRBJ2-4	CATSRVGPSKNIQYF
TRBV5-1	TRBJ2-5	CASSPQGETQYF
TRBV27	TRBJ1-1	CASSLELRGLNTEAFF
TRBV6-4	TRBJ1-1	CASSEMAGTTEAFF
TRBV5-1	TRBJ2-7	CASSLRSGYEQYF
TRBV7-6	TRBJ1-3	CASSLGRISGNTIYF
TRBV3-1/TRBV3-2	TRBJ2-3	CASSQVKRGTSTDTQYF
TRBV25-1	TRBJ1-3	CASSDPTGSGNTIYF
TRBV6-6	TRBJ1-3	CASSDRGAFSGNTIYF
TRBV3-1/TRBV3-2	TRBJ2-7	CASSPRDRWYEQYF
TRBV24-1	TRBJ1-2	CATSERGQGRGYTF
TRBV6-1	TRBJ2-1	CASSERRRASGNHNEQFF
TRBV6-2/TRBV6-3	TRBJ1-1	CASSSYQRNTEAFF
TRBV18	TRBJ2-2	CASSPRDGTGELFF
TRBV25-1	TRBJ2-2	CASSEGQGETGELFF
TRBV27	TRBJ1-5	CASSSKFRVHTQPQHF
TRBV9	TRBJ1-6	CASSVGLGEDSPLHF
TRBV12-3/TRBV12-4	TRBJ2-7	CASSKGGYEQYF
TRBV3-1/TRBV3-2	TRBJ1-5	CASSQDRGRGQPQHF
TRBV27	TRBJ2-2	CASSWGGVEGTGELFF
TRBV28	TRBJ1-5	CASSRDRNQPQHF
TRBV30	TRBJ1-5	CAWRGTGYGNQPQHF
TRBV7-9	TRBJ2-1	CASSLGLAGNEQFF
TRBV2	TRBJ2-5	CASSEAVSVGTQYF